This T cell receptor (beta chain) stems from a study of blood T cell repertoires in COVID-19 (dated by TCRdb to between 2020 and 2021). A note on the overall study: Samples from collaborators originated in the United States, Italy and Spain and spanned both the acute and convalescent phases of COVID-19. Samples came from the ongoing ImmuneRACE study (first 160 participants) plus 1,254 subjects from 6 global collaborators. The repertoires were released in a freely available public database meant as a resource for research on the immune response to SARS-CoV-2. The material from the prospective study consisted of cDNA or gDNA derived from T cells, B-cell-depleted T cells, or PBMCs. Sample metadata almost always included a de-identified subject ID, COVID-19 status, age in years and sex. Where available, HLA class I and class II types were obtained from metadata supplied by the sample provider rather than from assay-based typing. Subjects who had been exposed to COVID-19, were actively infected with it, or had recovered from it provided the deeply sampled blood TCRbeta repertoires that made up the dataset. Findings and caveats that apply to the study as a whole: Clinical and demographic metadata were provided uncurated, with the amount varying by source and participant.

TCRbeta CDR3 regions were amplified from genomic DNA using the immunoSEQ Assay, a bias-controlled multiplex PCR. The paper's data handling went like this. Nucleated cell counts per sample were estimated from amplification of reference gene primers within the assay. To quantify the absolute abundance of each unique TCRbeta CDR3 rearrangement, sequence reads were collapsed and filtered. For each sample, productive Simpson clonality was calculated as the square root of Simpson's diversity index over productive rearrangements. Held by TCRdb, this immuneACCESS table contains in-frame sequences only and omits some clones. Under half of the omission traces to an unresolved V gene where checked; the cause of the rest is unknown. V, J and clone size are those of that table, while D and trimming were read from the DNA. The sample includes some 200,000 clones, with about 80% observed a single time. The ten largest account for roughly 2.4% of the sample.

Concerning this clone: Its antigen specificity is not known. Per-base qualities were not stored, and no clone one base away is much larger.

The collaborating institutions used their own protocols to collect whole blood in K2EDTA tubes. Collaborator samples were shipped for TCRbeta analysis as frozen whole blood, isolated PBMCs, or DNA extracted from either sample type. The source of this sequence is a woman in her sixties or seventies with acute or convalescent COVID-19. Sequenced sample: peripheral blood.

CDR3 sequence: CASSPGTFSVGYTF. The DNA sequence is given as TGTGCCAGCAGTCCCGGGACATTCTCCGTGGGCTACACCTTC. The chain employs TRBV27 and TRBJ1-2; TRBD1 is perhaps the D gene, given 6 matching bases. CDR1 and CDR2, looked up from the germline V gene (reference sequence), are MNHEY and SMNVEV. The CDR3 holds 14 amino acids from the cysteine to the phenylalanine. CDR3 DNA is the only sequence kept; it has 42 bases, read in frame from the first base. The germline ends are 18 bases apart after V is trimmed by 5 bases and J by 8 bases.